This T cell receptor beta chain derives from a study of graft-versus-host responses after intestinal transplantation. Looking at the study overall: Grafts that recipients had were multivisceral, liver-intestinal, or isolated intestinal transplants.

This clone was seen only once. Its target is unknown. The CDR3 is made up of 14 amino acids. The germline V gene has CDR1 MDHEN and CDR2 SYDVKM. V lost 6 bases and J lost 9, with 20 bases in between. This table comes from immunoSEQ multiplex PCR, and its TCRdb copy is limited to in-frame clones, with some not included. The data show 95,000 to 130,000 clones, roughly nine tenths seen once. The TCR sequence derives from a human donor who received an intestinal transplant. The sequencing used unstimulated CD4+ T cells sorted from spleen or lymph node cells, collected before intestinal transplant. The chain recombines TRBV28 with TRBJ1-1; D is undetermined. CDR3 residues: CASSVGSPIPKAFF. The CDR3 nucleotides are TGTGCCAGCAGCGTGGGCAGCCCGATTCCAAAAGCTTTCTTT.